What follows are 19 T cell receptor beta chains derived from one specimen sequenced in a study of shared clonotypes between healthy human individuals (dated by TCRdb to 2020 to 2021). The library was generated by the immunoSEQ multiplex PCR assay. TCRdb mirrors the immuneACCESS table, restricted to in-frame sequences. Some clones are absent from its copies; in checked studies, under half trace to an unresolved V gene, and the reason for the others is unknown. For this sample there are under 1,100,000 clones; about 80% appear just once. The top ten constitute approximately 1.3% of the sample. The sequenced sample consisted of memory CD4+ T cells sorted from blood. The cell subset or site label for this specimen denotes: CD45RA-negative fraction. These receptors were collected from a young man in good health.

CDR3 amino acids: CASSLTDSSYNEQFF. CDR3 nucleotides: TGTGCCAGCAGCTTGACAGATAGCTCCTACAATGAGCAGTTCTTC. The rearrangement uses TRBV7-8 and TRBJ2-1; the D gene is possibly TRBD1 (5 bases). The CDR3 consists of 15 residues. Germline V gives CDR1 SGHVS, CDR2 FQNEAQ. V was shortened by 3 bases and J by 0 bases, with 9 bases between the two germline ends.

In DNA, the CDR3 is TGTGCCAGCAGTTTTTTGAACACTGAAGCTTTCTTT. Its protein product is CASSFLNTEAFF. V usage is TRBV28 and J usage is TRBJ1-1; D is undetermined. The CDR3 has 12 residues. Germline loops: CDR1 MDHEN, CDR2 SYDVKM. Trimming pared 3 bases from V and 0 bases from J, leaving 2 bases between.

The chain joins TRBV5-6 to TRBJ2-7; TRBD1 matches at 9 bases. Germline trimming cut 10 bases from V and 3 bases from J; bases unmatched to any gene: 17. The CDR3 sequence is 16 residues long. Germline CDR1 SGHDT, CDR2 YYEEEE. CDR3 amino acids: CAPGQGIREGFYEQYF. The CDR3 nucleotides are TGTGCCCCGGGACAGGGTATCCGCGAGGGGTTCTACGAGCAGTACTTC.

J is TRBJ2-7 and V is TRBV28; 9 nucleotides agree with TRBD1. The CDR3 is 14 amino acids. The germline CDR1 and CDR2 sequences are MDHEN and SYDVKM. V lost 5 bases, J lost 3 bases, and 5 bases stayed unmatched. The CDR3 is CASSTGTGYYEQYF. CDR3 coding DNA: TGTGCCAGCAGTACCGGGACAGGGTACTACGAGCAGTACTTC.

This clone was detected ten times or more. The identical CDR3 is also encoded by other nucleotide sequences in the sample. The chain uses TRBV9 and TRBJ2-3, with a possible D match to TRBD1 (6 bases). V was shortened by 5 bases and J by 1 base, with 14 bases between the two germline ends. The CDR3 is made up of 15 amino acids. CDR1 is SGDLS, CDR2 YYNGEE, per germline. CDR3 coding DNA: TGTGCCAGCAGTGTCAGGGGTATTGGCACAGATACGCAGTATTTT. It yields the protein CASSVRGIGTDTQYF.

A remark on this clone: This may come from a read error, since a much larger clone is one base off. The chain recombines TRBV6-6 with TRBJ2-2; D not resolved. The CDR3 contains 12 residues. Germline CDR1 MNHNY, CDR2 SVGAGI (reference sequence). Trimming shortened V by 2 bases and J by 4 bases, and 2 bases separated the two germline ends. CDR3 DNA sequence: TGTGCCAGCAGTTACAGCACCGGGGAGCTGTTTTTT. Translating it yields CASSYSTGELFF.

This clone was counted once. V is TRBV6-6 and J is TRBJ2-1; D remains ambiguous. This CDR3 is built from 15 residues. In germline, CDR1 is MNHNY, CDR2 SVGAGI (reference sequence). V lost 6 bases to trimming and J lost 0 bases, with 12 bases between them. Here the CDR3 DNA reads TGTGCCAGCAGAGACTCTCTCAGCTCCTACAATGAGCAGTTCTTC. Translation gives CASRDSLSSYNEQFF.

This clone was detected only a few times. The same CDR3 arises from other DNA sequences in this sample as well. V usage is TRBV5-1 and J usage is TRBJ2-7; TRBD1 matches 9 bases. The germline CDR1 and CDR2 sequences are SGHRS and YFSETQ. Unmatched junction bases numbered 1, after V lost 0 bases and J lost 3 bases. The length of the CDR3 is 14 residues. The CDR3 loop is CASSLGGQGYEQYF. The CDR3 nucleotides are TGCGCCAGCAGCTTGGGGGGACAGGGCTACGAGCAGTACTTC.

V usage is TRBV7-2 and J usage is TRBJ2-1; D may be TRBD1 (6 bases). The CDR3 is 16 amino acids. V lost 1 base and J 6 bases, leaving 16 bases between the germline ends. The germline V gene has CDR1 SGHTA and CDR2 FQGNSA. CDR3 nucleotides: TGTGCCAGCAGCTTAGGTGCAGGGGCCTCAGTCAATGAGCAGTTCTTC. The encoded protein is CASSLGAGASVNEQFF. Looking up the rest from reference TRBV7-2 and TRBJ2-1 gives the full variable domain: GAGVSQSPSNKVTEKGKDVELRCDPISGHTALYWYRQSLGQGLEFLIYFQGNSAPDKSGLPSDRFSAERTGGSVSTLTIQRTQQEDSAVYLCASSLGAGASVNEQFFGPGTRLTVL.

Remarks on this clone: The identical CDR3 is also encoded by other nucleotide sequences in the sample. CDR3 region: CASSLTASNQPQHF. The CDR3 DNA is TGTGCCAGTAGCCTGACAGCTAGCAATCAGCCCCAGCATTTT. This chain connects TRBV19 to TRBJ1-5, with D tentatively TRBD1 (5 bases). The CDR3 is 14 residues long. The germline V and J ends were trimmed by 6 bases and 0 bases, with 9 bases remaining between them. Germline V gene sequence: CDR1 LNHDA, CDR2 SQIVND (reference sequence). Variable domain in full (rest from reference TRBV19 and TRBJ1-5): DGGITQSPKYLFRKEGQNVTLSCEQNLNHDAMYWYRQDPGQGLRLIYYSQIVNDFQKGDIAEGYSVSREKKESFPLTVTSAQKNPTAFYLCASSLTASNQPQHFGDGTRLSIL.

The V gene is TRBV4-1, the J gene TRBJ2-3, with D perhaps TRBD2 (5 bases). Trimming took 0 bases from V and 4 from J, leaving 8 bases between them. CDR1 is MGHRA, CDR2 YSYEKL, per germline. The CDR3 is 14 amino acids. The CDR3 bases are TGCGCCAGCAGCCAAGACGGAGGCGCAGATACGCAGTATTTT. Translated, it gives CASSQDGGADTQYF.

The chain has TRBV11-1 and TRBJ1-6; TRBD1 is a possible D gene (5 bases). The CDR3 has 15 residues. V was clipped by 5 bases and J by 7 bases, with 15 bases between them. Germline V gene sequence: CDR1 SGHAT, CDR2 FQDESV (reference sequence). Here the CDR3 DNA reads TGTGCCAGCAGCCTGGGGAGGGGTGGAAATTCACCCCTCCACTTT. This encodes CASSLGRGGNSPLHF.

V usage is TRBV5-1 and J usage is TRBJ2-7; TRBD1 matches at 9 bases. V lost 2 bases to trimming and J lost 6 bases; unmatched junction nucleotides: 9. Germline loops: CDR1 SGHRS, CDR2 YFSETQ. CDR3 length: 15 amino acids. The DNA of the CDR3 is TGCGCCAGCAGCTTATGGACAGGGGTGTCTCGCGAGCAGTACTTC. It specifies CASSLWTGVSREQYF.

This clone showed up just once. CDR3 residues: CATSWGDRTYEQYF. Here the CDR3 DNA reads TGTGCCACCAGCTGGGGAGATCGTACCTACGAGCAGTACTTC. The chain employs TRBV15 and TRBJ2-7; a weak D match, TRBD2 (5 bases). Trimming left V 5 bases short and J 2 bases short, with 13 bases between. Germline-derived CDR1 and CDR2 are LNHNV and YYDKDF (reference sequence). There are 14 residues in the CDR3.

This clone occurred a few times. The rearrangement links TRBV5-5 to TRBJ2-7, with 9 bases that match TRBD2. The germline V gene encodes CDR1 SGHKS and CDR2 YYEKEE (reference sequence). CDR3 size: 15 residues. V gave up 7 bases and J gave up 2 bases; unmatched junction bases: 10. CDR3 bases: TGTGCCAGCCAGCTGGCGGTAGCGGGAGCCTACGAGCAGTACTTC. Residues: CASQLAVAGAYEQYF.

The chain couples TRBV18 to TRBJ1-5, with unresolved D. This CDR3 is built from 15 residues. Germline CDR1 and CDR2: KGHSH and LQKENI. V lost 0 bases to trimming and J lost 3 bases, with 9 bases between them. This CDR3 reads CASSPPLQANQPQHF. Here the CDR3 DNA reads TGTGCCAGCTCACCACCTCTCCAGGCCAATCAGCCCCAGCATTTT. The whole variable domain, filled in from reference TRBV18 and TRBJ1-5, reads NAGVMQNPRHLVRRRGQEARLRCSPMKGHSHVYWYRQLPEEGLKFMVYLQKENIIDESGMPKERFSAEFPKEGPSILRIQQVVRGDSAAYFCASSPPLQANQPQHFGDGTRLSIL.

This clone appeared a single time. The chain couples TRBV5-4 to TRBJ1-1; TRBD1 aligns across 9 bases. This CDR3 spans 15 amino acids. The ends lost 1 base at V and 5 bases at J; junction bases unmatched: 6. Per the germline V gene, CDR1 is SGHNT and CDR2 is YYREEE (reference sequence). The CDR3 protein is CASSLWLTGGTEAFF. CDR3 nucleotides: TGTGCCAGCAGCTTGTGGTTGACAGGGGGGACTGAAGCTTTCTTT.

This clone was counted between two and nine times. The chain recombines TRBV28 with TRBJ1-2; the D gene is possibly TRBD1 (6 bases). The CDR3 contains 14 residues. V was trimmed by 7 bases and J by 7 bases, leaving 19 bases between them. Looked up from germline, CDR1 is MDHEN and CDR2 is SYDVKM. CDR3 residues: CASTTAGGRVGYTF. The CDR3 DNA sequence: TGTGCCAGCACTACCGCGGGGGGCAGGGTTGGCTACACCTTC.

The CDR3 bases are TGTGCCAGCAGCGCGGGACAGGGGTTAAGGGACCAGTACTTC. This sequence encodes CASSAGQGLRDQYF. The V call is TRBV7-2, the J call TRBJ2-5, with TRBD1 identical over 10 bases. Per germline, CDR1 SGHTA and CDR2 FQGNSA. Trimming took 5 bases from V and 10 from J; bases not matched to a gene: 10. The CDR3 is 14 amino acids. The variable domain in full, with the rest retrieved from reference TRBV7-2 and TRBJ2-5, is GAGVSQSPSNKVTEKGKDVELRCDPISGHTALYWYRQSLGQGLEFLIYFQGNSAPDKSGLPSDRFSAERTGGSVSTLTIQRTQQEDSAVYLCASSAGQGLRDQYFGPGTRLLVL.